The 12 T cell receptor beta chains listed next were all sequenced from one sample in a study of T cell responses to AZD1222 COVID-19 vaccine. Generated by immunoSEQ multiplex PCR, the TCRdb table keeps only in-frame clones and is missing some. Among approximately 130,000 clones listed, approximately 91% were seen once. The sequenced sample was peripheral blood, obtained 28 days after the second AZD1222 dose. The source is an adult who received the AZD1222 COVID-19 vaccine.

V usage is TRBV27 and J usage is TRBJ1-6; D is unresolved. V was cut by 0 bases and J by 0 bases, with 6 bases left in between. This CDR3 contains 16 residues. Germline V gives CDR1 MNHEY, CDR2 SMNVEV (reference sequence). CDR3: CASSLSRSSYNSPLHF. In DNA form, the CDR3 reads TGTGCCAGCAGTTTATCGAGGAGCTCCTATAATTCACCCCTCCACTTT.

The chain combines TRBV28 with TRBJ2-5, with no clear D. With 8 bases removed from V and 5 bases from J, the gap between germline ends came to 12 bases. This CDR3 has 12 residues. CDR1 is MDHEN and CDR2 is SYDVKM in the germline V gene. Here the CDR3 DNA reads TGTGCCAGCCAGGACGGTGGGGAGACCCAGTACTTC. Translated, it gives CASQDGGETQYF. The complete variable domain, with remaining parts taken from reference TRBV28 and TRBJ2-5, reads DVKVTQSSRYLVKRTGEKVFLECVQDMDHENMFWYRQDPGLGLRLIYFSYDVKMKEKGDIPEGYSVSREKKERFSLILESASTNQTSMYLCASQDGGETQYFGPGTRLLVL.

This chain joins TRBV28 and TRBJ2-2; D call uncertain. With 7 bases removed from V and 5 bases from J, the gap between germline ends came to 5 bases. The germline CDR1 and CDR2 sequences are MDHEN and SYDVKM. This CDR3 contains 11 residues. DNA for the CDR3: TGTGCCAGCATAAAGACCGGGGAGCTGTTTTTT. Its translation is CASIKTGELFF.

This chain uses TRBV6-2 or TRBV6-3 with TRBJ2-1; D uncertain. Germline CDR1 MNHEY, CDR2 SVGEGT. V gave up 5 bases and J gave up 6 bases, with 11 bases separating them. The CDR3 runs to 13 residues. CDR3 DNA: TGTGCCAGCAGTGCCTTTATGGGCAATGAGCAGTTCTTC. Translated, it gives CASSAFMGNEQFF.

This clone was seen only a few times. The chain is built from TRBV2 and TRBJ1-5, with D possibly being TRBD1 (6 bases). The length of the CDR3 is 14 residues. Germline values: CDR1 SNHLY, CDR2 FYNNEI. V shed 5 bases and J shed 5 bases, with 13 bases lying between them. The CDR3 region has the DNA TGTGCCAGCAGTTCAAACAGGGACGATCAGCCCCAGCATTTT. Translated, it gives CASSSNRDDQPQHF.

V usage is TRBV18 and J usage is TRBJ2-7; 9 bases align to TRBD1. The V gene end was trimmed by 3 bases and the J gene end by 11 bases; junction bases not matched to a gene: 8. Germline CDR1 and CDR2: KGHSH and LQKENI. The CDR3 consists of 13 residues. The CDR3, as DNA: TGTGCCAGCTCACCGCAGGGACAGGGTTTGAAGTACTTC. Protein product: CASSPQGQGLKYF.

The V gene is TRBV5-1, the J gene TRBJ2-1; TRBD2 aligns across 7 bases. Germline CDR1 is SGHRS and CDR2 is YFSETQ. The ends lost 3 bases at V and 0 bases at J; junction bases unmatched: 6. The CDR3 length is 16 residues. The CDR3 coding sequence is TGCGCCAGCAGCTCCACGGGAGGCAGCTCCTACAATGAGCAGTTCTTC. Amino acid sequence: CASSSTGGSSYNEQFF. The whole variable domain, remainder taken from reference TRBV5-1 and TRBJ2-1, is KAGVTQTPRYLIKTRGQQVTLSCSPISGHRSVSWYQQTPGQGLQFLFEYFSETQRNKGNFPGRFSGRQFSNSRSEMNVSTLELGDSALYLCASSSTGGSSYNEQFFGPGTRLTVL.

This clone appeared a single time. The gene calls are TRBV7-6 and TRBJ2-2; maybe TRBD1 (6 bases). V lost 5 bases and J 4 bases, leaving 14 bases between the germline ends. Germline-derived CDR1 and CDR2 are SGHVS and FNYEAQ. The CDR3 sequence is 15 residues long. The CDR3 DNA sequence: TGTGCCAGCAGCGTGGGCAGGGGAGTCACCGGGGAGCTGTTTTTT. Its protein product is CASSVGRGVTGELFF.

This chain uses TRBV6-5 with TRBJ2-1; D is ambiguous. This CDR3 contains 11 residues. V gave up 0 bases and J gave up 7 bases, with 1 base separating them. Germline CDR1 reads MNHEY; CDR2 reads SVGAGI. CDR3 nucleotide sequence: TGTGCCAGCAGTTACTCAAATGAGCAGTTCTTC. Translating gives CASSYSNEQFF.

The chain is built from TRBV7-2 and TRBJ2-1; 7 nucleotides line up with TRBD2. The germline V gene encodes CDR1 SGHTA and CDR2 FQGNSA. The CDR3 runs 14 residues. J gave up 6 bases and V 3 bases, and 5 bases lay outside the gene matches. CDR3 nucleotides: TGTGCCAGCAGCTTTCTAGCGGTACTCAATGAGCAGTTCTTC. Translating gives CASSFLAVLNEQFF. The full variable domain, rest sourced from reference TRBV7-2 and TRBJ2-1, is GAGVSQSPSNKVTEKGKDVELRCDPISGHTALYWYRQSLGQGLEFLIYFQGNSAPDKSGLPSDRFSAERTGGSVSTLTIQRTQQEDSAVYLCASSFLAVLNEQFFGPGTRLTVL.

J is TRBJ1-2 and V is TRBV29-1, with TRBD1 matching 9 bases. The CDR3 extends over 15 amino acids. CDR1 is SQVTM and CDR2 is ANQGSEA in the germline V gene. With 0 bases clipped from V and 5 bases from J, the junction kept 7 bases outside the gene matches. The CDR3 DNA reads as TGCAGCGTTGAAGAGTCGGGACAGGGAGGGTATGGCTACACCTTC. This translates into CSVEESGQGGYGYTF.

The chain carries TRBV10-3 and TRBJ2-5, with D tentatively TRBD1 (5 bases). The CDR3 spans 16 residues. Looked up from germline, CDR1 is ENHRY and CDR2 is SYGVKD. V lost 0 bases, J lost 1 base, and 12 bases lay in between. This chain's CDR3 is CAISESLDMPQETQYF. The CDR3 DNA follows: TGTGCCATCAGTGAGTCGCTGGACATGCCCCAAGAGACCCAGTACTTC.